The 17 T cell receptor beta chains below were found in one sample sequenced in a study of CXCR3-negative and CXCR3-positive naive CD8 T cells. UMI-labeled 5' RACE TRB cDNA libraries were prepared from the cells. TCRdb reprocessed the 5' RACE reads and keeps a single row for each CDR3 protein, giving no DNA. The sample has 45,000 to 70,000 distinct CDR3 sequences. Sequenced: memory CD8+ T cells from blood. These TCRs come from a human donor in good health. Some clones in this sample may be carry-over from other donors' samples.

The chain combines TRBV7-9 with TRBJ2-1; TCRdb returns TRBD2, unconfirmable since there is no DNA. This CDR3 has 12 residues. CDR1 and CDR2 from the germline V gene are SEHNR and FQNEAQ (reference sequence). The CDR3 loop is CASVRGVNEQFF.

The genes are TRBV6-2 or TRBV6-3 and TRBJ2-1. Looked up from germline, CDR1 is MNHEY and CDR2 is SVGEGT. The CDR3 has 15 amino acids. CDR3: CASSYAGVAYNEQFF.

The chain is built from TRBV4-1 and TRBJ2-7; TCRdb proposes TRBD1, but this gene call is untestable without DNA. The germline CDR1 and CDR2 sequences are MGHRA and YSYEKL. CDR3 length equals 15 residues. This chain's CDR3 is CASSQEGQGNWEQYF.

V is TRBV29-1 and J is TRBJ2-7; TCRdb picks TRBD1, but there is no DNA to check that call. The CDR3 covers 13 residues. The germline gives CDR1 SQVTM, CDR2 ANQGSEA. CDR3 protein: CSVTGTTIYEQYF.

V usage is TRBV11-3 and J usage is TRBJ2-1; absent DNA, TCRdb's TRBD2 call cannot be checked. This CDR3 region has 15 residues. Germline CDR1 SGHNT, CDR2 YENEEA. CDR3: CASSPLAGNYNEQFF.

The chain links TRBV28 to TRBJ1-6; with no DNA, the TCRdb D assignment of TRBD1 cannot be verified. CDR1 and CDR2 from the germline V gene are MDHEN and SYDVKM. The CDR3 length is 14 residues. This CDR3 is CASNTGEANSPLHF.

The chain joins TRBV5-1 to TRBJ2-2; TCRdb's assignment of TRBD2 cannot be checked, as there is no DNA. The CDR3 spans 17 residues. Germline CDR1 reads SGHRS; CDR2 reads YFSETQ. The CDR3 loop is CASSSPGSSGAYGELFF.

The gene calls are TRBV5-1 and TRBJ2-5; TCRdb calls TRBD1, which cannot be checked without DNA. Germline-derived CDR1 and CDR2 are SGHRS and YFSETQ. The CDR3 sequence is 14 residues long. The chain's CDR3 is CASSPGASGETQYF.

The chain uses TRBV29-1 and TRBJ2-1; TCRdb selects TRBD1, and the lack of DNA leaves this call unchecked. The CDR3 consists of 14 residues. Germline V gives CDR1 SQVTM, CDR2 ANQGSEA. The CDR3 here is CSVEGQDTYNEQFF.

This rearrangement joins TRBV11-1 to TRBJ2-5. CDR3 size: 14 residues. Per the germline V gene, CDR1 is SGHAT and CDR2 is FQDESV (reference sequence). This CDR3 is CASSIQEAWGTQYF. Drawing the rest from reference TRBV11-1 and TRBJ2-5, the complete variable domain is EAEVAQSPRYKITEKSQAVAFWCDPISGHATLYWYRQILGQGPELLVQFQDESVVDDSQLPKDRFSAERLKGVDSTLKIQPAELGDSAMYLCASSIQEAWGTQYFGPGTRLLVL.

The V and J genes are TRBV6-5 and TRBJ2-2; TCRdb's assignment of TRBD2 cannot be checked, as there is no DNA. Germline V gives CDR1 MNHEY, CDR2 SVGAGI. The CDR3 totals 15 residues. The CDR3 protein is CASSYSIAGHGELFF.

Frequency places this clonotype as medium-sized. The chain carries TRBV6-6 and TRBJ2-7. Germline CDR1 reads MNHNY; CDR2 reads SVGAGI (reference sequence). The CDR3 length is 14 residues. The CDR3 reads CASSTSLESYEQYF.

The chain has TRBV10-3 and TRBJ2-3; TCRdb's D gene call, TRBD1, goes unchecked for lack of DNA. The germline gives CDR1 ENHRY, CDR2 SYGVKD. CDR3 size: 14 residues. CDR3: CATDGGTGTDTQYF.

V and J are TRBV6-5 and TRBJ2-3; the TCRdb call, TRBD2, lacks DNA for checking. CDR1 is MNHEY and CDR2 is SVGAGI in the germline V gene. CDR3 size: 15 residues. CDR3 protein: CASSYVSGGADTQYF.

The rearrangement joins TRBV29-1 to TRBJ1-2; TCRdb proposes TRBD1, but this gene call is untestable without DNA. This CDR3 is built from 14 residues. In germline, CDR1 is SQVTM, CDR2 ANQGSEA. This CDR3 reads CSVDPGQGNYGYTF.

This sequence joins TRBV7-7 and TRBJ2-7; absent DNA, TCRdb's TRBD1 call cannot be checked. This CDR3 has 13 amino acids. The germline CDR1 and CDR2 sequences are SSHAT and FNYEAQ (reference sequence). The CDR3: CASSLGQGNEQYF. Filled out from reference TRBV7-7 and TRBJ2-7, the complete variable domain reads GAGVSQSPRYKVTKRGQDVTLRCDPISSHATLYWYQQALGQGPEFLTYFNYEAQPDKSGLPSDRFSAERPEGSISTLTIQRTEQRDSAMYRCASSLGQGNEQYFGPGTRLTVT.

The rearrangement joins TRBV14 to TRBJ2-7; the TRBD1 assignment by TCRdb is unverifiable without DNA. Germline CDR1 reads SGHDN; CDR2 reads FVKESK. The CDR3 runs to 14 residues. The CDR3 protein is CATLGQDVSYEQYF.